The following is a T cell receptor beta chain sequence with its context. Its antigen is unidentified. V dropped 3 bases and J dropped 4 bases, with 21 bases sitting between them. The V gene's germline CDR1 is LNHDA and CDR2 SQIVND (reference sequence). The CDR3 is 17 residues long. Donors were ostensibly healthy at sampling, although undocumented immune exposures were probable. This sample was included in a study of cytomegalovirus exposure and HLA in healthy donors. Findings and caveats of the study: Analysis was carried out at a later point, and it linked a missense DCLRE1C variant to TCR beta V- and J-gene trimming.

The PCR contained 60 Vbeta and 13 Jbeta primers. Only in-frame clones appear in the TCRdb table, and some are missing; sequencing was by immunoSEQ multiplex PCR. Of 200,000 to 250,000 clones in the sample, about 80% were seen once. The sequence derives from a woman aged 40 to 49 in good health and CMV-seronegative. V and J are TRBV19 and TRBJ1-2; no clear D. The material sequenced was PBMCs. As DNA, the CDR3 is TGTGCCAGTAGTATCCAGTCGTCCCGATCGAAACGCTATGGCTACACCTTC. Protein product: CASSIQSSRSKRYGYTF.